The 7 T cell receptor beta chains given below trace back to one sample, sequenced in a study of Graves' ophthalmopathy and Graves' hyperthyroidism. RNA transcripts were the source from which TCR beta CDR3 regions were amplified. Amplification began with first-round RT-PCR using HTBI primers, then second-round multiplex PCR was performed. MiXCR, run by TCRdb on the multiplex PCR reads, gives a single entry per CDR3 protein. In the table there are 680,000 or so distinct CDR3 sequences, roughly 20% of which are singletons. Sequenced input: peripheral blood. These receptors all come from a woman aged 18-35 years with stable Graves' hyperthyroidism. Some clones in this sample may be carry-over from other donors' samples.

V usage is TRBV12-3 or TRBV12-4 and J usage is TRBJ1-6; perhaps TRBD1 as D (5 bases). The CDR3 is 16 amino acids. V lost 1 base and J lost 7, with 14 bases in between. CDR3 DNA: TGTGCCAGCAGTTTAGGGGGGAACGTAAGAAATTCACCCCTCCACTTT. This codes for CASSLGGNVRNSPLHF.

A remark on this clonotype: This may come from a read error, since a much larger clone is one base off. This chain links TRBV2 with TRBJ2-5; 7 nucleotides align to TRBD1. Germline V gene data show CDR1 as SNHLY and CDR2 as FYNNEI. CDR3 length equals 14 residues. Written as DNA, the CDR3 is TGTGCCAGCAGTTTCCGGGACAGACAAGAGACCAAGTACTTC. As protein: CASSFRDRQETKYF.

This clonotype was picked up many times. J is TRBJ2-5 and V is TRBV6-2 or TRBV6-3, with D maybe TRBD2 (5 bases). CDR3 length: 14 residues. Trimming cost V 5 bases and J 5 bases, with 15 bases left between them. Germline lookup yields CDR1 MNHEY and CDR2 SVGEGT. The CDR3 bases are TGTGCCAGCAGTAGACCTGGGTGGGAGGAGACCCAGTACTTC. This translates into CASSRPGWEETQYF.

In this sample, this clonotype turned up many times. V is TRBV30 and J is TRBJ2-7, with 9 nucleotides matching TRBD1. Germline CDR1 GTSNPN, CDR2 SVGIG (reference sequence). Trimming cost V 4 bases and J 2 bases; bases outside gene matches: 3. CDR3 size: 13 residues. CDR3 DNA: TGTGCCTGGACACGGGACAGGGCCTACGAGCAGTACTTC. Its protein is CAWTRDRAYEQYF.

V gene TRBV4-1 combines with J gene TRBJ2-5; perhaps TRBD1 as D (6 bases). With 2 bases removed from V and 5 bases from J, the gap between germline ends came to 12 bases. Germline V gives CDR1 MGHRA, CDR2 YSYEKL. The CDR3 has 14 amino acids. The CDR3 region has the DNA TGCGCCAGCAGCCAAACAGGGCAGGGGGAGACCCAGTACTTC. Its translation: CASSQTGQGETQYF.

The chain combines TRBV2 with TRBJ1-1; D gene unclear. Trimming took off 6 bases at V and 4 bases at J, with 18 bases between the two ends. Germline V gene sequence: CDR1 SNHLY, CDR2 FYNNEI. The CDR3 covers 15 residues. The CDR3 DNA is TGTGCCAGCAGCCTTAGCGGACCAGCGGTCACTGAAGCTTTCTTT. Its protein product is CASSLSGPAVTEAFF.

The table lists this clonotype with many counts. The chain uses TRBV6-5 and TRBJ2-7, with 14 bases matching TRBD2. Germline CDR1 reads MNHEY; CDR2 reads SVGAGI. Germline trimming cut 2 bases from V and 7 bases from J; bases unmatched to any gene: 10. CDR3 size: 17 residues. For the CDR3, the DNA is TGTGCCAGCAGTTACGCCCACCCGGGACTAGCGGGAGTTGAGCAGTACTTC. This sequence encodes CASSYAHPGLAGVEQYF.